Following are 2 T cell receptor beta chains from one sample sequenced in a study of shared clonotypes between healthy human individuals (dated by TCRdb to 2018 to 2020). Library preparation was by the immunoSEQ multiplex PCR assay. TCRdb's version of the immuneACCESS table is confined to in-frame rearrangements and falls short of the full clone set. An unresolved V gene accounts for under half of the shortfall where checked; the remainder is of unknown origin. For this sample there are millions of clones; 95% appear just once. The top ten clonotypes cover approximately 0.13% of the sample. Sequencing input: naive CD4+ T cells sorted from blood. The meaning of the sample's cell subset or site label: CD45RA+ positively selected. These receptors were taken from a man aged 18 to 29 in good health.

The chain carries TRBV9 and TRBJ1-6, with D unresolved. Germline V gene sequence: CDR1 SGDLS, CDR2 YYNGEE. The CDR3 loop spans 14 amino acids. The V end was cut by 2 bases, the J end by 7 bases, with 10 bases between. The CDR3 nucleotides are TGTGCCAGCAGCGTCAGAGGAGAGAATTCACCCCTCCACTTT. Protein product: CASSVRGENSPLHF.

In regard to this clone: This specimen includes other DNA sequences encoding the same CDR3. The rearrangement uses TRBV5-1 and TRBJ1-6, with 9 positions matching TRBD1. The CDR3 is 15 amino acids. Germline-derived CDR1 and CDR2 are SGHRS and YFSETQ. The V segment lost 1 base and the J segment 7 bases; nucleotides outside the gene matches: 3. The CDR3 DNA sequence: TGCGCCAGCAGCTTGTTGGGACAGGGCAATTCACCCCTCCACTTT. It translates to CASSLLGQGNSPLHF.